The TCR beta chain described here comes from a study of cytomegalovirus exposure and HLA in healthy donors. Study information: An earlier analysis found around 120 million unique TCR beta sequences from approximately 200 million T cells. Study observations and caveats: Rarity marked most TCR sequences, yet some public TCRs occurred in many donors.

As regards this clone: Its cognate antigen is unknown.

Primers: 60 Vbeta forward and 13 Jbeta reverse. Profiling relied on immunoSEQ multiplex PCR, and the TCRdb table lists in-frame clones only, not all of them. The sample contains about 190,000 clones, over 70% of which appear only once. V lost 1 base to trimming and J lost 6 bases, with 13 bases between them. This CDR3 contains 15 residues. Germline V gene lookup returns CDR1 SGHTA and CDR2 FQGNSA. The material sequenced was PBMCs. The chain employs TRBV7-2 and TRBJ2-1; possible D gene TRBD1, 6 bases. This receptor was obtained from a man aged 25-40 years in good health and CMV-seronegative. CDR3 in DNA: TGTGCCAGCAGCTTAGTTTCAGGGGTCGGCAATGAGCAGTTCTTC. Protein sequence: CASSLVSGVGNEQFF.